This T cell receptor beta chain was identified during a study of blood T cell repertoires in COVID-19. At the level of the study: Samples came from the United States, Italy and Spain, spanning acute and convalescent COVID-19. T cells, B-cell-depleted T cells, or PBMCs provided the cDNA or gDNA that served as material.

In the authors' methods: Amplifying reference gene primers gave estimates of nucleated cell counts. Sequenced by immunoSEQ multiplex PCR; TCRdb stores in-frame clones only, minus some. From that table come the V and J calls and clone size; the DNA was used to work out D and trimming. Of approximately 60,000 clones detected, about 75% appear once; the ten largest clones hold 22%. Trimming cost V 2 bases and J 8 bases, with 16 bases left between them. CDR3 length equals 15 residues. CDR1 is MNHEY and CDR2 is SVGAGI in the germline V gene. The TCR sequence derives from a man aged 50 or older with active or convalescent COVID-19. The chain joins TRBV6-5 to TRBJ1-3; possible D gene TRBD1, 5 bases. The material sequenced was peripheral blood. The CDR3 coding sequence is TGTGCCAGCAGTTACGGTGTGGGGCCCAAGGACACCATATATTTT. This translates into CASSYGVGPKDTIYF.